This TCR beta chain was recorded in a study of blood T cell repertoires in COVID-19. Study information: Acute and convalescent COVID-19 specimens originated in the United States, Italy and Spain. PBMCs, B-cell-depleted T cells, or T cells provided the cDNA or gDNA that made up the material.

CDR3 length: 15 amino acids. Germline-derived CDR1 and CDR2 are SNHLY and FYNNEI. The V segment lost 7 bases and the J segment 0 bases; nucleotides outside the gene matches: 4. Authors' processing steps: Reference gene primer amplification yielded estimated nucleated cell counts. Profiled with immunoSEQ multiplex PCR; TCRdb holds only in-frame clones, not every one. V, J and clone size were drawn from that table, and D and trimming were deduced from the DNA. Among 200,000 to 250,000 clones listed, 80% to 90% were seen once. This TCR was sampled from a man between 45 and 60 years old with acute or convalescent COVID-19. Specimen: peripheral blood. The V and J genes are TRBV2 and TRBJ1-4, with 8 positions matching TRBD1. The CDR3 DNA reads TGTGCCAGCAATGGACAGGGCGCAACTAATGAAAAACTGTTTTTT. Its translation is CASNGQGATNEKLFF. Looking up the rest from reference TRBV2 and TRBJ1-4 gives the full variable domain: EPEVTQTPSHQVTQMGQEVILRCVPISNHLYFYWYRQILGQKVEFLVSFYNNEISEKSEIFDDQFSVERPDGSNFTLKIRSTKLEDSAMYFCASNGQGATNEKLFFGSGTQLSVL.